The 12 T cell receptor beta chains listed next were all sequenced from one sample in a study of OX40 agonist ivuxolimab in advanced cancers. The table came from immunoSEQ multiplex PCR; TCRdb's copy has only in-frame clones and leaves some out. Found here are roughly 17,000 clones, about 90% of them singletons; the top ten hold about 25%. This specimen consisted of CD4+ or CD8+ T cells sorted from blood, obtained in a trial of the OX40 agonist ivuxolimab. The origin of the receptors is an adult with an advanced solid tumor such as melanoma, head and neck, liver or kidney cancer.

The rearrangement links TRBV19 to TRBJ2-7, with 7 bases aligning to TRBD1. The CDR3 contains 16 residues. V shed 6 bases and J 4 bases; nucleotides not matched to a gene: 15. Germline values: CDR1 LNHDA, CDR2 SQIVND (reference sequence). The CDR3 reads CASSNVRDSGQYEQYF. CDR3 nucleotides: TGTGCCAGTAGCAACGTCCGGGACAGCGGACAGTACGAGCAGTACTTC.

The V gene is TRBV6-1, the J gene TRBJ2-7; 9 bases match TRBD1. The germline V gene encodes CDR1 MNHNS and CDR2 SASEGT. V dropped 7 bases and J dropped 3; count of bases not matched to a gene: 10. The length of the CDR3 is 15 residues. The CDR3 spells CASIVPGQGVYEQYF. In DNA form, the CDR3 reads TGTGCCAGCATCGTCCCGGGACAGGGAGTCTACGAGCAGTACTTC.

The chain employs TRBV5-6 and TRBJ2-1, with TRBD2 identical over 9 bases. CDR3 length: 15 residues. The germline gives CDR1 SGHDT, CDR2 YYEEEE. J lost 1 base, V lost 4 bases, and 3 bases had no gene match. In DNA, the CDR3 is TGTGCCAGCAGCCTAGGACTAGCGTCCTACAATGAGCAGTTCTTC. Protein: CASSLGLASYNEQFF.

The CDR3 spells CASSLGTGEWNTEAFF. For the CDR3, the DNA is TGCGCCAGCAGCTTGGGGACAGGGGAGTGGAACACTGAAGCTTTCTTT. The V and J genes are TRBV5-1 and TRBJ1-1; 9 nucleotides align to TRBD1. Germline assignment: CDR1 SGHRS and CDR2 YFSETQ. V lost 0 bases and J lost 1; bases outside the gene matches: 4. This CDR3 is 16 amino acids long.

There are a few counts of this clone. The J gene is TRBJ1-5, the V gene TRBV27, with D uncertain. V was pared by 5 bases and J by 1 base, with 9 bases between. Germline CDR1 is MNHEY and CDR2 is SMNVEV (reference sequence). This CDR3 has 14 residues. The CDR3 DNA is TGTGCCAGCAGTCCTAGACCCAGCAATCAGCCCCAGCATTTT. Amino acid sequence: CASSPRPSNQPQHF.

This rearrangement joins TRBV25-1 to TRBJ2-5; D perhaps matches TRBD1 (5 bases). Per germline, CDR1 MGHDK and CDR2 SYGVNS. This CDR3 is 17 amino acids long. The V end was cut by 2 bases, the J end by 5 bases, with 21 bases between. The CDR3 DNA reads as TGTGCCAGCAGTGAAAGCTATCTCGGGCAGGGCGGTGAGACCCAGTACTTC. This translates into CASSESYLGQGGETQYF. The entire variable domain, with the rest obtained from reference TRBV25-1 and TRBJ2-5, is as follows: EADIYQTPRYLVIGTGKKITLECSQTMGHDKMYWYQQDPGMELHLIHYSYGVNSTEKGDLSSESTVSRIRTEHFPLTLESARPSHTSQYLCASSESYLGQGGETQYFGPGTRLLVL.

The chain has TRBV27 and TRBJ2-1; 9 bases are a match to TRBD1. The V gene's germline CDR1 is MNHEY and CDR2 SMNVEV (reference sequence). Trimming removed 8 bases from V and 0 bases from J; junction bases left unmatched: 2. The CDR3 runs to 14 residues. CDR3 DNA: TGTGCCAGCGAGACAGGGGGCTCCTACAATGAGCAGTTCTTC. It encodes CASETGGSYNEQFF.

The chain employs TRBV11-2 and TRBJ1-2; no clear D gene. CDR1 and CDR2 from the germline V gene are SGHAT and FQNNGV. There are 14 residues in the CDR3. V was trimmed by 1 base and J by 4 bases, leaving 10 bases between them. CDR3 bases: TGTGCCAGCAGCTTAGGATTAGGCTCCTATGGCTACACCTTC. It translates to CASSLGLGSYGYTF.

The J gene is TRBJ2-4, the V gene TRBV28, with TRBD2 as a possible D gene (6 bases). The CDR3 has 15 residues. The V end was cut by 10 bases, the J end by 2 bases, with 18 bases between. The germline gives CDR1 MDHEN, CDR2 SYDVKM. The CDR3 region has the DNA TGTGCCACGGGCGGGGTGCAGGGTCCCAAAAACATTCAGTACTTC. As protein: CATGGVQGPKNIQYF. The full variable domain, in which reference TRBV28 and TRBJ2-4 provide the parts outside the CDR3, is DVKVTQSSRYLVKRTGEKVFLECVQDMDHENMFWYRQDPGLGLRLIYFSYDVKMKEKGDIPEGYSVSREKKERFSLILESASTNQTSMYLCATGGVQGPKNIQYFGAGTRLSVL.

This rearrangement joins TRBV7-9 to TRBJ2-7; 11 nucleotides align to TRBD2. This CDR3 comprises 15 residues. CDR1 is SEHNR, CDR2 FQNEAQ, per germline (reference sequence). J gave up 0 bases and V 5 bases, and 3 bases lay outside the gene matches. CDR3: CASSLTSGGSYEQYF. The CDR3, as DNA: TGTGCCAGCAGCCTAACTAGCGGGGGCTCCTACGAGCAGTACTTC.

This clone was seen a few times. The V and J genes are TRBV29-1 and TRBJ1-5, with 7 bases that match TRBD1. Trimming cost V 7 bases and J 0 bases; bases outside gene matches: 6. The CDR3 contains 14 residues. Germline V gives CDR1 SQVTM, CDR2 ANQGSEA. The CDR3 DNA is TGCAGCGCTACGACAGGGAATAGCAATCAGCCCCAGCATTTT. Its protein is CSATTGNSNQPQHF.

This rearrangement joins TRBV9 to TRBJ2-2; D tentatively reads TRBD1 or TRBD2 (5 bases each). Trimming pared 7 bases from V and 4 bases from J, leaving 14 bases between. There are 14 residues in the CDR3. CDR1 SGDLS and CDR2 YYNGEE come from the germline V gene. The CDR3 spells CASGGWQITGELFF. CDR3 DNA: TGTGCCAGCGGGGGTTGGCAGATCACCGGGGAGCTGTTTTTT. Using reference TRBV9 and TRBJ2-2 for the parts outside the CDR3, the full variable domain is DSGVTQTPKHLITATGQRVTLRCSPRSGDLSVYWYQQSLDQGLQFLIQYYNGEERAKGNILERFSAQQFPDLHSELNLSSLELGDSALYFCASGGWQITGELFFGEGSRLTVL.